This T cell receptor (beta chain) was identified during a study of T cell responses to AZD1222 COVID-19 vaccine (dated by TCRdb to the early 2020s). For the wider study: AZD1222 recipients given second doses at about 4 weeks or at about 12 weeks were pooled, since spike-specific TCR depth and breadth were not found to differ between the two schedules. TCR sequencing was performed for 233 trial participants, of whom around 200 were given two doses of AZD1222 and around 25 were given two doses of MenACWY control vaccine. Enrollment into the trials was organized by age into subgroups of 18-55, 56-69 and 70-plus years, and those subgroups contained about 160, 30 and 59 TCR-sequenced participants, respectively. What the study reported, not specific to this receptor: No day 14 peak-response samples were available, so repertoires were characterized only after the peak T cell response. Reportedly, almost half of the unique spike-specific TCRs recognized epitopes lying outside the regions that are mutated in the B.1.351 and B.1.1.7 variants. The whole spike protein was spanned by vaccine-associated CD4 TCRs, and dominant responses were seen in regions 160-218 and 743-854. In the small 56-69-year group, the increase in depth fell short of significance, most likely because of low power. Participants were mostly white British, with more females than males. The authors suggested clonal diversity may have been underestimated. After two AZD1222 doses, both the breadth and the depth of spike-specific TCRs were significantly higher than at day 0 and than in MenACWY recipients. Only five to seven AZD1222 recipients were SARS-CoV-2 seropositive at baseline, limiting conclusions about previously exposed vaccinees.

For CDR1 and CDR2, the germline V gene lists KGHSH and LQKENI. Reading from cysteine to phenylalanine, the CDR3 counts 13 amino acids. Only CDR3 DNA is held: 39 bases, read in frame from base 1. V is pared back by 1 base and J by 7 bases, with 10 bases lying between the germline termini. Sample time point, as interpreted from the label and publication: baseline before first vaccination. Vaccinee samples came from UK trials COV001 and COV002, including a single-blind randomized controlled phase 2/3 trial of AZD1222 (ChAdOx1 nCoV-19) in healthy adults. For TCRbeta chain sequencing, PBMC samples were collected from trial participants at day 0 and at day 28 after the second dose. Details on this clone: Its antigen is still unknown. Nothing much larger sits one base from this clone, and base qualities are not available.

The CDR3 regions of human TCRbeta chains were subjected to immunosequencing. In the paper's pipeline: TCRs in the repertoires were matched against a reference library of SARS-CoV-2-specific TCRs that had been generated with the MIRA antigen-specificity platform. Breadth was defined as the fraction of unique TCRs that were SARS-CoV-2-associated, and depth was defined as the fraction of total T cells that were SARS-CoV-2-associated. Using the MIRA data, each spike-specific TCR was assigned both to the spike region to which the TCR was reactive and to a CD4 or CD8 class. Log10-transformed breadth and depth values were compared by one-way ANOVA with Sidak's multiple comparisons tests. This immuneACCESS table, as held by TCRdb, lists in-frame sequences with V and J called but not all clones. Of the missing ones, under half trace to an unresolved V gene in checked studies; the others have no known cause. V and J calls and clone size are those listed in that table; D and trimming were worked out from the DNA. Across this sample there are roughly 150,000 clones, with more than 85% seen only once. Of the sample, around 2.3% is held by the ten largest clones.

Sequences were derived from peripheral blood, sampled on day 0 of AZD1222 vaccination. The TCR originated in an adult in good health. The rearrangement combines TRBV18 with TRBJ1-2; the D segment could be TRBD1, given 5 matching bases. CDR3 sequence: CASSPLAGPGYTF. The DNA sequence reads TGTGCCAGCTCACCACTGGCAGGGCCTGGCTACACCTTC.